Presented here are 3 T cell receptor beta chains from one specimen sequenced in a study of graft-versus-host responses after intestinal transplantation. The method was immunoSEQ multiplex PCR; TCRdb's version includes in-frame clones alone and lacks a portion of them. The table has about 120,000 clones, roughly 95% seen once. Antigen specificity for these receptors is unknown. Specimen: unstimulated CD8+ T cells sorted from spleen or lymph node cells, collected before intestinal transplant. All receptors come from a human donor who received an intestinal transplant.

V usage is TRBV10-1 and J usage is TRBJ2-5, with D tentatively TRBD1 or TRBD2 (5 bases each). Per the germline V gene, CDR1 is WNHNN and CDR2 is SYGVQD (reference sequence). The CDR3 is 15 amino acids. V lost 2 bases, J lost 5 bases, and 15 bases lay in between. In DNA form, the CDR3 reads TGCGCCAGCAGTGAGGGGACCCGGAGGTTGGAGACCCAGTACTTC. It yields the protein CASSEGTRRLETQYF.

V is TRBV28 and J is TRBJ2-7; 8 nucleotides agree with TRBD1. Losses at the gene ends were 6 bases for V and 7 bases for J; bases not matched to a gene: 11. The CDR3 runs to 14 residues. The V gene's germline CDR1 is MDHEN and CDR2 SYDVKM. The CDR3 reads CASSRTGRRGEQYF. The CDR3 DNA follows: TGTGCCAGCAGCCGGACAGGGCGGAGGGGGGAGCAGTACTTC.

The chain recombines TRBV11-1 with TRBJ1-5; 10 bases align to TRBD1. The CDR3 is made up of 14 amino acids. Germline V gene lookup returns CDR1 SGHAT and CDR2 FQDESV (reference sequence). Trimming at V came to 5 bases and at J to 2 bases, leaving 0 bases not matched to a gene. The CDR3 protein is CASSGTGGNQPQHF. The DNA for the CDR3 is TGTGCCAGCAGCGGGACAGGGGGCAATCAGCCCCAGCATTTT.